The T cell receptor (beta chain) under discussion was sequenced for a study of blood T cell repertoires in COVID-19. Study summary: Italy, Spain and the United States were the sources of the convalescent and acute COVID-19 samples.

TCRdb keeps only in-frame clones here, not all; method: immunoSEQ multiplex PCR. The table has around 330,000 clones, around nine tenths seen once. Cohorts were based on clinical histories the participants reported. In Cohort 3, a recovered donor had either two negative PCRs, clearance, or symptom resolution. V shed 3 bases, J shed 2 bases, and the junction held 9 bases outside the gene matches. This CDR3 is 19 amino acids long. The V gene's germline CDR1 is SGHVS and CDR2 FQNEAQ. The sequence was collected from a woman in her thirties or forties who had recovered from COVID-19. The chain carries TRBV7-8 and TRBJ2-6, with 11 bases identical to TRBD1. Source material: PBMCs or T cells enriched from blood (not recorded which). The CDR3 nucleotides are TGTGCCAGCAGCTTCCGGACAGGGGGCGATCGAGCTGGGGCCAACGTCCTGACTTTC. Its protein product is CASSFRTGGDRAGANVLTF.